The TCR beta chain described here comes from a study of blood T cell repertoires in COVID-19 (dated by TCRdb to 2020 to 2021). About the study as a whole: Collaborator samples came from the United States, Italy and Spain and covered acute and convalescent phases of COVID-19. The prospective study material was composed of cDNA or gDNA derived from T cells, B-cell-depleted T cells, or PBMCs. Subjects who had been exposed to COVID-19, were actively infected with it, or had recovered from it provided the deeply sampled blood TCRbeta repertoires that made up the dataset. A freely available public database, intended as a resource for researchers studying the immune response to SARS-CoV-2, is where the repertoires were released. The samples were drawn from two sources: the first 160 participants of the ongoing ImmuneRACE study, and over 1,000 subjects contributed by 6 global collaborators. The sample metadata nearly always contained a de-identified subject ID, COVID-19 status, age in years and sex. HLA class I and class II types, where available, came from metadata supplied by the sample provider rather than from assay-based typing. The paper as a whole reports these results and caveats: The amount of clinical and demographic metadata varied by source and participant and was provided uncurated.

TCRbeta CDR3 regions were amplified from genomic DNA using the immunoSEQ Assay, a bias-controlled multiplex PCR. The paper's processing steps were these. Within the assay, amplification of reference gene primers was used to estimate how many nucleated cells each sample contained. To quantify the absolute abundance of each unique TCRbeta CDR3 rearrangement, sequence reads were collapsed and filtered. For each sample, productive Simpson clonality was calculated as the square root of Simpson's diversity index over productive rearrangements. Entries here come from immuneACCESS through TCRdb and include only in-frame sequences with V and J called. Some clones fail to appear in such tables; in the studies checked, an unresolved V gene covers under half of the shortfall, and the cause of the remainder is unknown. That table supplies the V and J calls and clone size; D and trimming were determined from the DNA. For this sample the table gives some 150,000 clones, of which about four fifths were detected only once. 3% to 5% of the sample is taken by the ten largest.

To note about this clone: What this receptor recognizes is not known. Base qualities were left out, and no much larger clone turns up one base away.

Collaborating institutions collected whole blood in K2EDTA tubes following their own protocols. For TCRbeta analysis, collaborators shipped samples as frozen whole blood, isolated PBMCs, or DNA extracted from either of those sample types. A distance of 15 bases separates the germline ends of V and J, which lose 4 bases and 0 bases respectively. CDR1 and CDR2 (MGHRA, YSYEKL) derive from the germline V gene. Including cysteine and phenylalanine, the CDR3 has 16 amino acids. The kept DNA is CDR3 alone, 48 bases in frame from the first base. This clonotype was sampled from a woman in her sixties with acute or convalescent COVID-19. Sequencing used peripheral blood. The chain employs TRBV4-1 and TRBJ1-1, with the D gene not clear enough to name. The DNA sequence is TGCGCCAGCAGCCCATTTGGTTCGGGTTTGAACACTGAAGCTTTCTTT. It is translated as CASSPFGSGLNTEAFF.